The entry that follows covers one T cell receptor (beta chain) sequence. Only in-frame clones appear in the TCRdb table, and some are missing; sequencing was by immunoSEQ multiplex PCR. The table lists around 150,000 clones, around 85% of them singletons. The entry originates in a study of blood T cell repertoires in COVID-19. This CDR3 has 14 amino acids. CDR1 and CDR2 (germline): SGHKS, YYEKEE (reference sequence). V gave up 0 bases and J gave up 5 bases; unmatched junction bases: 4. This rearrangement joins TRBV5-5 to TRBJ2-5, with 7 bases lining up with TRBD2. The receptor was derived from a human donor with acute or convalescent COVID-19. The donor label of this sample is uncertain. The sample comprised peripheral blood. This CDR3 is CASSLGLAPETQYF. For the CDR3, the DNA is TGTGCCAGCAGCTTGGGACTAGCACCGGAGACCCAGTACTTC.